This entry lists 23 T cell receptor beta chains sequenced from one sample in a study of T-cell reconstitution after alpha-beta-depleted transplantation in children. Unique molecular identifiers featured in how the TCRbeta library was prepared. One entry per CDR3 protein, called by TCRdb with MiXCR from the PCR reads. In the table there are 640,000 or so distinct CDR3 sequences, around a sixth of which are singletons. The sequencing used PBMCs from the stem cell graft donor, collected from the stem cell graft. These receptors originate from a human donor who donated a stem cell graft to a child with acute myeloid leukemia.

V gene TRBV20-1 combines with J gene TRBJ1-1; D unresolved. The CDR3 is made up of 13 amino acids. Germline V gene lookup returns CDR1 DFQATT and CDR2 SNEGSKA (reference sequence). The germline V and J ends were trimmed by 0 bases and 0 bases, with 5 bases remaining between them. CDR3 protein: CSARDAMNTEAFF. CDR3 nucleotide sequence: TGCAGTGCTAGAGACGCTATGAACACTGAAGCTTTCTTT.

This clonotype was counted at least ten times. In DNA form, the CDR3 reads TGCAGTGCTAGAGATGGTAGGGAGGGTCCGTTCTTC. Translated: CSARDGREGPFF. This chain joins TRBV20-1 and TRBJ2-1; 7 bases line up with TRBD2. V lost 0 bases, J lost 15 bases, and 8 bases stayed unmatched. The CDR3 sequence is 12 residues long. Germline V lookup: CDR1 DFQATT, CDR2 SNEGSKA (reference sequence).

This clonotype was observed a few times. The chain carries TRBV9 and TRBJ2-5, with D unclear. Germline V gives CDR1 SGDLS, CDR2 YYNGEE. V dropped 0 bases and J dropped 0 bases, with 9 bases sitting between them. The CDR3 is 15 amino acids. CDR3 coding DNA: TGTGCCAGCAGCGTAGCGGCAGCGTACCAAGAGACCCAGTACTTC. As protein: CASSVAAAYQETQYF.

This clonotype was observed a handful of times. This sequence joins TRBV7-2 and TRBJ2-4; TRBD2 might be the D (6 bases). V was pared by 1 base and J by 10 bases, with 14 bases between. Germline CDR1 is SGHTA and CDR2 is FQGNSA. This CDR3 has 14 residues. CDR3 nucleotide sequence: TGTGCCAGCAGCTTAGGGGAGGCTTCCCATATTCAGTACTTC. Protein product: CASSLGEASHIQYF.

V usage is TRBV6-1 and J usage is TRBJ1-2, with D possibly matching TRBD1 (5 bases). Trimming cost V 7 bases and J 4 bases, with 22 bases left between them. CDR3 length: 16 residues. Germline V gene lookup returns CDR1 MNHNS and CDR2 SASEGT. The CDR3 loop reads CASKSGTQGTGYGYTF. In nucleotides, the CDR3 is TGTGCCAGCAAATCCGGGACGCAAGGCACTGGCTATGGCTACACCTTC.

This clonotype was counted ten times or more. The V call is TRBV29-1, the J call TRBJ1-4; TRBD1 matches 7 bases. Germline V gene sequence: CDR1 SQVTM, CDR2 ANQGSEA. The trim removed 6 bases at V and 5 bases at J, leaving 9 bases unmatched. The CDR3 totals 14 residues. For the CDR3, the DNA is TGCAGCGTAGCTCCGGGACAGAAGAATGAAAAACTGTTTTTT. Translating it yields CSVAPGQKNEKLFF.

This clonotype was detected many times. The V and J genes are TRBV20-1 and TRBJ1-5; unclear D gene. The CDR3 loop spans 13 amino acids. Germline V CDR1 and CDR2: DFQATT, SNEGSKA (reference sequence). V lost 5 bases and J 6 bases, leaving 14 bases between the germline ends. CDR3 sequence: CSAVRVSGQPQHF. The CDR3 DNA sequence: TGCAGTGCTGTAAGGGTGTCGGGTCAGCCCCAGCATTTT.

V gene TRBV20-1 combines with J gene TRBJ2-3; the D gene could be TRBD1 or TRBD2 (5 bases each). The germline gives CDR1 DFQATT, CDR2 SNEGSKA (reference sequence). The CDR3 is made up of 18 amino acids. Trimming removed 3 bases from V and 0 bases from J, with 22 bases in between. In DNA, the CDR3 is TGCAGTGCTAGTGATCCGGGGCCAAGGGGTGGAAGCACAGATACGCAGTATTTT. It codes for CSASDPGPRGGSTDTQYF.

This clonotype appeared many times. The rearrangement uses TRBV7-2 and TRBJ1-2; 8 bases align to TRBD1. The CDR3 contains 15 residues. V gave up 1 base and J gave up 2 bases; unmatched junction bases: 3. In germline, CDR1 is SGHTA, CDR2 FQGNSA. The CDR3 region has the DNA TGTGCCAGCAGCTTAGGTCAGGGGGCGAACTATGGCTACACCTTC. Protein sequence: CASSLGQGANYGYTF.

The chain has TRBV20-1 and TRBJ2-5; 10 bases align to TRBD2. Germline V gene lookup returns CDR1 DFQATT and CDR2 SNEGSKA (reference sequence). V was pared by 6 bases and J by 3 bases, with 4 bases of the junction left unmatched. The CDR3 length is 13 residues. CDR3 sequence reads: CSADGTSEETQYF. The CDR3 nucleotides read TGCAGTGCCGACGGGACTAGCGAAGAGACCCAGTACTTC.

The chain joins TRBV5-1 to TRBJ2-1; D could derive from TRBD1 or TRBD2 (5 bases each). Germline lookup yields CDR1 SGHRS and CDR2 YFSETQ. V lost 3 bases and J 3 bases, leaving 10 bases between the germline ends. The CDR3 totals 14 residues. CDR3 sequence (DNA): TGCGCCAGCAGCTCCCGGGACGGCTACAATGAGCAGTTCTTC. Translation gives CASSSRDGYNEQFF.

In this sample, this clonotype turned up many times. This chain uses TRBV20-1 with TRBJ1-3, with TRBD1 identical over 7 bases. This CDR3 is 14 amino acids long. J was trimmed by 3 bases and V by 4 bases; bases with no gene match: 6. CDR1 is DFQATT, CDR2 SNEGSKA, per germline (reference sequence). The CDR3 region is CSATTGDGGNTIYF. CDR3 DNA: TGCAGTGCTACTACAGGGGATGGTGGAAACACCATATATTTT.

The J gene is TRBJ1-5, the V gene TRBV24-1; tentative D call: TRBD1 (5 bases). The CDR3 runs 13 residues. Trimming removed 4 bases at V and 6 bases at J, with 9 bases between. The germline V gene has CDR1 KGHDR and CDR2 SFDVKD. Here the CDR3 reads CATSEGVSQPQHF. The CDR3 DNA reads TGTGCCACCAGTGAGGGGGTGAGTCAGCCCCAGCATTTT.

Notes on this clonotype: A read error may explain this, as a much larger clone is one base away. The chain links TRBV20-1 to TRBJ1-6; D call uncertain. Per the germline V gene, CDR1 is DFQATT and CDR2 is SNEGSKA (reference sequence). The CDR3 is made up of 17 amino acids. The CDR3: CSARKEGRSSYNSPLYF. In nucleotides, the CDR3 is TGCAGTGCTAGAAAAGAGGGCCGAAGCTCCTATAATTCACCCCTCTACTTT.

This clonotype was found a few times. V and J are TRBV4-3 and TRBJ2-5; 8 positions match TRBD1. The germline gives CDR1 LGHNA, CDR2 YSLEER. The CDR3 totals 15 residues. V was pared by 3 bases and J by 2 bases, with 5 bases of the junction left unmatched. CDR3 sequence (DNA): TGCGCCAGCAGCCAGGACAGGGTCGGGCAAGAGACCCAGTACTTC. It specifies CASSQDRVGQETQYF.

This chain uses TRBV20-1 with TRBJ2-1, with TRBD2 matching over 14 bases. Trimming removed 6 bases from V and 8 bases from J; junction bases left unmatched: 9. Looked up from germline, CDR1 is DFQATT and CDR2 is SNEGSKA (reference sequence). This CDR3 is 15 amino acids long. The CDR3 region is CSALSSGLAGDEQFF. CDR3 DNA sequence: TGCAGTGCCCTCTCATCGGGACTAGCGGGGGATGAGCAGTTCTTC.

The sample holds a few counts of this clonotype. The V gene is TRBV20-1, the J gene TRBJ2-3; TRBD2 agrees at 8 bases. V was clipped by 3 bases and J by 1 base; unmatched bases: 12. The CDR3 spans 17 residues. The germline CDR1 and CDR2 sequences are DFQATT and SNEGSKA (reference sequence). Here the CDR3 DNA reads TGCAGTGCTAGTGGCGGGGGGCCCATTCCTGGCACAGATACGCAGTATTTT. This translates into CSASGGGPIPGTDTQYF.

This clonotype occurred many times. This chain uses TRBV9 with TRBJ2-3, with 7 bases aligning to TRBD1. J was trimmed by 3 bases and V by 3 bases; bases with no gene match: 10. The germline CDR1 and CDR2 sequences are SGDLS and YYNGEE. The CDR3 covers 16 residues. Here the CDR3 reads CASSAPGVQGTDTQYF. In DNA form, the CDR3 reads TGTGCCAGCAGCGCCCCCGGGGTACAGGGGACAGATACGCAGTATTTT. Using reference TRBV9 and TRBJ2-3 for the parts outside the CDR3, the full variable domain is DSGVTQTPKHLITATGQRVTLRCSPRSGDLSVYWYQQSLDQGLQFLIQYYNGEERAKGNILERFSAQQFPDLHSELNLSSLELGDSALYFCASSAPGVQGTDTQYFGPGTRLTVL.

The V gene is TRBV18, the J gene TRBJ2-7, with 9 bases that match TRBD1. Unmatched junction bases numbered 5, after V lost 3 bases and J lost 5 bases. This CDR3 spans 14 amino acids. The V gene's germline CDR1 is KGHSH and CDR2 LQKENI. The CDR3 here is CASSPLDRGHEQYV. Written as DNA, the CDR3 is TGTGCCAGCTCACCCCTGGACAGGGGCCACGAGCAGTACGTC.

This clonotype was seen a few times. This chain uses TRBV20-1 with TRBJ2-3, with 7 bases that match TRBD1. This CDR3 region has 12 residues. CDR1 and CDR2 (germline): DFQATT, SNEGSKA (reference sequence). Losses at the gene ends were 6 bases for V and 5 bases for J; bases not matched to a gene: 5. In nucleotides, the CDR3 is TGCAGTGCATGGGACAGAGGAGATACGCAGTATTTT. Protein product: CSAWDRGDTQYF.

This clonotype has just a few counts. The chain joins TRBV4-2 to TRBJ2-3; D call uncertain. The CDR3 totals 13 residues. The V gene lost 5 bases and the J gene lost 2 bases, with 8 bases spanning the gap. The germline V gene has CDR1 LGHNA and CDR2 YNFKEQ. The CDR3 sequence: CASSSATTDTQYF. In DNA form, the CDR3 reads TGTGCCAGCAGCTCTGCCACCACAGATACGCAGTATTTT.

The chain has TRBV12-3 or TRBV12-4 and TRBJ1-3; TRBD1 might be the D (6 bases). Trimming took 2 bases from V and 0 from J, leaving 14 bases between them. The length of the CDR3 is 17 residues. Here the CDR3 reads CASSLFQGLSSGNTIYF. In nucleotides, the CDR3 is TGTGCCAGCAGTTTATTTCAGGGGCTTAGCTCTGGAAACACCATATATTTT.

This chain joins TRBV6-2 or TRBV6-3 and TRBJ2-5; TRBD2 is a possible D gene (5 bases). Trimming removed 6 bases at V and 0 bases at J, with 5 bases between. CDR3 length equals 12 residues. Per germline, CDR1 MNHEY and CDR2 SVGEGT. CDR3 sequence: CASRLDQETQYF. CDR3 in DNA: TGTGCCAGCAGACTAGACCAAGAGACCCAGTACTTC.